Listed here are 29 T cell receptor beta chains from one sample, sequenced in a study of OX40 agonist ivuxolimab in advanced cancers. Data came from immunoSEQ multiplex PCR; TCRdb stores just in-frame clones and leaves some out. The sample lists under 80,000 clones, about 90% occurring once. The sample here was CD4+ or CD8+ T cells sorted from blood, taken in a trial of the OX40 agonist ivuxolimab. All receptors derive from an adult with an advanced solid tumor such as melanoma, head and neck, liver or kidney cancer.

This clone was seen only a few times. The chain carries TRBV2 and TRBJ1-1; a possible D gene is TRBD1 (6 bases). V shed 11 bases and J shed 1 base, with 14 bases lying between them. Germline CDR1 SNHLY, CDR2 FYNNEI. This CDR3 has 13 residues. The CDR3 bases are TGTGCCTCCAGGACAGAATCGAACACTGAAGCTTTCTTT. Translating it yields CASRTESNTEAFF.

The V gene is TRBV5-1, the J gene TRBJ2-3; tentatively, D is TRBD1 or TRBD2 (5 bases each). V lost 1 base, J lost 4 bases, and 10 bases lay in between. Germline CDR1 is SGHRS and CDR2 is YFSETQ. This CDR3 is built from 14 residues. CDR3 sequence: CASSLWGSPDTQYF. CDR3 DNA: TGCGCCAGCAGCTTGTGGGGGTCCCCAGATACGCAGTATTTT.

The chain joins TRBV23-1 to TRBJ1-5; D is undetermined. TRBV23-1 is reported as an ORF; its role is uncertain. CDR3 length equals 16 residues. The V gene lost 0 bases and the J gene lost 0 bases, with 9 bases spanning the gap. The CDR3 DNA is TGCGCCAGCAGTCAATCAACAGAGTATAGCAATCAGCCCCAGCATTTT. This gives the protein CASSQSTEYSNQPQHF.

The V and J genes are TRBV27 and TRBJ1-3; TRBD1 is a possible D gene (6 bases). The CDR3 is 15 amino acids. The V end was cut by 2 bases, the J end by 4 bases, with 12 bases between. The germline V gene has CDR1 MNHEY and CDR2 SMNVEV (reference sequence). CDR3 sequence: CASSLEWGGGNTIYF. The CDR3 DNA reads as TGTGCCAGCAGTTTAGAGTGGGGGGGCGGAAACACCATATATTTT.

This chain uses TRBV19 with TRBJ1-4; D call uncertain. Germline V CDR1 and CDR2: LNHDA, SQIVND (reference sequence). The V gene lost 4 bases and the J gene lost 16 bases, with 25 bases spanning the gap. There are 15 residues in the CDR3. CDR3 DNA: TGTGCCAGTAGTACCGGCGGATCGACTGGAGCGGGTCGGTTTTTT. As protein: CASSTGGSTGAGRFF.

This chain joins TRBV7-2 and TRBJ1-2; D is unclear. V was clipped by 5 bases and J by 10 bases, with 14 bases between them. The CDR3 has 12 amino acids. The germline CDR1 and CDR2 sequences are SGHTA and FQGNSA. Here the CDR3 DNA reads TGTGCCAGCAGCCGCCTTATATTGCCCTACACCTTC. Translating gives CASSRLILPYTF.

The CDR3 nucleotides are TGTGCCAGTAGTCCCCAGGGACGGGTTTCCGAGCAGTACTTC. Its protein is CASSPQGRVSEQYF. This chain connects TRBV19 to TRBJ2-7, with D perhaps assigned TRBD1 or TRBD2 (5 bases each). Trimming removed 5 bases from V and 6 bases from J, with 17 bases in between. CDR1 and CDR2 (germline): LNHDA, SQIVND (reference sequence). This CDR3 is built from 14 residues. The full variable domain, in which reference TRBV19 and TRBJ2-7 provide the parts outside the CDR3, is DGGITQSPKYLFRKEGQNVTLSCEQNLNHDAMYWYRQDPGQGLRLIYYSQIVNDFQKGDIAEGYSVSREKKESFPLTVTSAQKNPTAFYLCASSPQGRVSEQYFGPGTRLTVT.

The sample holds a few counts of this clone. V gene TRBV7-2 combines with J gene TRBJ1-2; D remains unclear. This CDR3 has 13 amino acids. V was shortened by 0 bases and J by 8 bases, with 10 bases between the two germline ends. In germline, CDR1 is SGHTA, CDR2 FQGNSA. Here the CDR3 reads CASSLALPWGYTF. The CDR3, as DNA: TGTGCCAGCAGCTTAGCGCTCCCGTGGGGCTACACCTTC.

The chain employs TRBV6-6 and TRBJ1-1; D unclear. V was shortened by 6 bases and J by 1 base, with 9 bases between the two germline ends. The CDR3 has 13 residues. CDR1 MNHNY and CDR2 SVGAGI come from the germline V gene (reference sequence). CDR3 amino acids: CASRRRWNTEAFF. DNA of the CDR3: TGTGCCAGCAGACGGCGCTGGAACACTGAAGCTTTCTTT.

The chain combines TRBV5-1 with TRBJ1-3; D remains ambiguous. The CDR3 covers 17 residues. Trimming removed 3 bases at V and 0 bases at J, with 16 bases between. The V gene's germline CDR1 is SGHRS and CDR2 YFSETQ. CDR3 loop: CASSSTRPGSSGNTIYF. The CDR3 DNA reads TGCGCCAGCAGCTCAACAAGACCGGGGAGCTCTGGAAACACCATATATTTT.

The rearrangement links TRBV30 to TRBJ2-3; D might be TRBD2 (5 bases). Looked up from germline, CDR1 is GTSNPN and CDR2 is SVGIG (reference sequence). The V and J ends lost 2 bases and 2 bases respectively, with 11 bases between them. This CDR3 is built from 14 residues. The CDR3 region has the DNA TGTGCCTGGAGTTTTGGCGGGTTCACAGATACGCAGTATTTT. This codes for CAWSFGGFTDTQYF.

In DNA, the CDR3 is TGTGCCAGCTCACCTGACACCCGGGGACCCCTCCACTTT. This encodes CASSPDTRGPLHF. This chain links TRBV18 with TRBJ1-6; D not resolved. Trimming took off 3 bases at V and 12 bases at J, with 12 bases between the two ends. Germline CDR1 and CDR2: KGHSH and LQKENI. This CDR3 region has 13 residues.

The gene calls are TRBV7-3 and TRBJ2-2, with 13 bases lining up with TRBD2. CDR3 length: 16 amino acids. The ends lost 2 bases at V and 6 bases at J; junction bases unmatched: 3. The V gene's germline CDR1 is SGHTA and CDR2 FQGTGA. The CDR3 is CASSLVGTSGAGELFF. The DNA of the CDR3 is TGTGCCAGCAGCTTAGTCGGGACTAGCGGGGCCGGGGAGCTGTTTTTT.

V gene TRBV11-2 combines with J gene TRBJ1-1; D not resolved. The CDR3 covers 14 residues. Germline CDR1 and CDR2: SGHAT and FQNNGV. With 1 base removed from V and 1 base from J, the gap between germline ends came to 7 bases. CDR3 nucleotide sequence: TGTGCCAGCAGCTTAGTTTCGTGGAACACTGAAGCTTTCTTT. Translation: CASSLVSWNTEAFF. The full variable domain, rest sourced from reference TRBV11-2 and TRBJ1-1, is EAGVAQSPRYKIIEKRQSVAFWCNPISGHATLYWYQQILGQGPKLLIQFQNNGVVDDSQLPKDRFSAERLKGVDSTLKIQPAKLEDSAVYLCASSLVSWNTEAFFGQGTRLTVV.

The V gene is TRBV28, the J gene TRBJ1-4; TRBD1 is a possible D gene (6 bases). Trimming took off 2 bases at V and 8 bases at J, with 12 bases between the two ends. The CDR3 spans 14 residues. The germline gives CDR1 MDHEN, CDR2 SYDVKM. CDR3 DNA sequence: TGTGCCAGCAGTTTAGGGGGCTGGGGCGAAAAACTGTTTTTT. Protein: CASSLGGWGEKLFF.

The rearrangement uses TRBV11-2 and TRBJ2-7; D is perhaps TRBD1 (5 bases). Per germline, CDR1 SGHAT and CDR2 FQNNGV. V lost 0 bases to trimming and J lost 7 bases, with 10 bases between them. The CDR3 is 13 amino acids. The CDR3 sequence is CASSLEGAGEQYF. CDR3 DNA sequence: TGTGCCAGCAGCTTAGAAGGGGCAGGGGAGCAGTACTTC.

The rearrangement links TRBV19 to TRBJ2-5; D gene uncertain. The CDR3 sequence is 13 residues long. Germline V gives CDR1 LNHDA, CDR2 SQIVND (reference sequence). Trimming pared 3 bases from V and 2 bases from J, leaving 7 bases between. The CDR3 sequence is CASSINRQETQYF. Here the CDR3 DNA reads TGTGCCAGTAGTATTAACAGACAAGAGACCCAGTACTTC.

In its sample, this clone was seen once. The chain links TRBV6-6 to TRBJ2-2; D is possibly TRBD1 (6 bases). The CDR3 extends over 15 amino acids. CDR1 and CDR2 (germline): MNHNY, SVGAGI (reference sequence). Trimming cost V 2 bases and J 5 bases, with 12 bases left between them. Here the CDR3 reads CASSYREGGTGELFF. CDR3 nucleotide sequence: TGTGCCAGCAGTTACCGGGAAGGGGGTACCGGGGAGCTGTTTTTT.

This clone was observed once. The chain joins TRBV2 to TRBJ1-1; no reliable D call. From germline, CDR1 is SNHLY and CDR2 FYNNEI. The CDR3 spans 13 residues. Trimming stripped 2 bases from V and 2 bases from J, with 6 bases between. The CDR3 loop reads CASSEQPNTEAFF. Written as DNA, the CDR3 is TGTGCCAGCAGTGAACAGCCTAACACTGAAGCTTTCTTT.

This clone was seen only a few times. The chain combines TRBV6-6 with TRBJ1-2; D is possibly TRBD1 (6 bases). The CDR3 length is 13 residues. From germline, CDR1 is MNHNY and CDR2 SVGAGI (reference sequence). V was clipped by 4 bases and J by 5 bases, with 11 bases between them. The CDR3 DNA follows: TGTGCCAGCAGTTCGGGGGGCCGGTATGGCTACACCTTC. Protein sequence: CASSSGGRYGYTF.

V usage is TRBV5-1 and J usage is TRBJ1-2; TRBD1 matches 9 bases. J gave up 7 bases and V 2 bases, and 15 bases lay outside the gene matches. Germline CDR1 SGHRS, CDR2 YFSETQ. This CDR3 is 17 amino acids long. DNA of the CDR3: TGCGCCAGCAGCTTAGGGACAGGGAGCGATATCGTCGGTGGCTACACCTTC. It codes for CASSLGTGSDIVGGYTF.

This clone was picked up one time. The CDR3 bases are TGTGCCAGTAGTATAGAGGCGGGAGGGGCGGCGTACGAGCAGTACTTC. This sequence encodes CASSIEAGGAAYEQYF. This chain links TRBV19 with TRBJ2-7, with 9 bases fitting TRBD2. The CDR3 sequence is 16 residues long. J gave up 4 bases and V 0 bases, and 7 bases lay outside the gene matches. Germline V gives CDR1 LNHDA, CDR2 SQIVND (reference sequence).

The rearrangement joins TRBV19 to TRBJ2-5, with 7 bases that match TRBD1. The CDR3 totals 15 residues. CDR1 is LNHDA and CDR2 is SQIVND in the germline V gene (reference sequence). J was trimmed by 5 bases and V by 1 base; bases with no gene match: 7. The CDR3 region has the DNA TGTGCCAGTAGTATAGGCCGACAGGGTCCGGAGACCCAGTACTTC. Its protein product is CASSIGRQGPETQYF. Together with reference TRBV19 and TRBJ2-5, the CDR3 gives the full variable domain: DGGITQSPKYLFRKEGQNVTLSCEQNLNHDAMYWYRQDPGQGLRLIYYSQIVNDFQKGDIAEGYSVSREKKESFPLTVTSAQKNPTAFYLCASSIGRQGPETQYFGPGTRLLVL.

This clone was seen only a few times. V and J are TRBV13 and TRBJ2-5, with 11 bases that match TRBD1. The CDR3 sequence is 15 residues long. The V gene end was trimmed by 4 bases and the J gene end by 5 bases; junction bases not matched to a gene: 6. Germline-derived CDR1 and CDR2 are PRHDT and FYEKMQ (reference sequence). For the CDR3, the DNA is TGTGCCAGCAGCTCGGGACAGGGGGTGGGGGAGACCCAGTACTTC. Amino acid sequence: CASSSGQGVGETQYF.

This clone was counted between two and nine times. The chain employs TRBV4-1 and TRBJ1-5, with a weak D call TRBD1 (6 bases). CDR3 length: 16 residues. Germline loops: CDR1 MGHRA, CDR2 YSYEKL. Trimming took off 4 bases at V and 0 bases at J, with 13 bases between the two ends. The CDR3 nucleotides are TGCGCCAGCAGCCCGAGGACAGATAATAGCAATCAGCCCCAGCATTTT. Its protein is CASSPRTDNSNQPQHF.

This clone was detected only a few times. CDR3 sequence (DNA): TGTGCCTGGGAAGGGAAGGGAACTGGGGCCAACGTCCTGACTTTC. Translation: CAWEGKGTGANVLTF. The rearrangement joins TRBV30 to TRBJ2-6; D not resolved. Germline V gives CDR1 GTSNPN, CDR2 SVGIG (reference sequence). CDR3 size: 15 residues. Deletions cut 5 bases from V and 2 bases from J, with 13 bases between. Complete variable domain (other parts from reference TRBV30 and TRBJ2-6): SQTIHQWPATLVQPVGSPLSLECTVEGTSNPNLYWYRQAAGRGLQLLFYSVGIGQISSEVPQNLSASRPQDRQFILSSKKLLLSDSGFYLCAWEGKGTGANVLTFGAGSRLTVL.

This chain joins TRBV7-9 and TRBJ1-5; 9 bases agree with TRBD1. The CDR3 length is 16 residues. Germline-derived CDR1 and CDR2 are SEHNR and FQNEAQ (reference sequence). Trimming took 3 bases from V and 4 from J; bases not matched to a gene: 7. The CDR3, as DNA: TGTGCCAGCAGCTTCGTTTCCGGGACAGGGAATCAGCCCCAGCATTTT. Translated, it gives CASSFVSGTGNQPQHF. Using reference TRBV7-9 and TRBJ1-5 for the parts outside the CDR3, the full variable domain is DTGVSQNPRHKITKRGQNVTFRCDPISEHNRLYWYRQTLGQGPEFLTYFQNEAQLEKSRLLSDRFSAERPKGSFSTLEIQRTEQGDSAMYLCASSFVSGTGNQPQHFGDGTRLSIL.

The rearrangement joins TRBV7-6 to TRBJ2-2; D perhaps matches TRBD1 (6 bases). Trimming removed 6 bases at V and 0 bases at J, with 11 bases between. Germline-derived CDR1 and CDR2 are SGHVS and FNYEAQ. CDR3 length equals 15 residues. The CDR3, as DNA: TGTGCCAGCAGTCGACAGGCCACGAACACCGGGGAGCTGTTTTTT. Its translation is CASSRQATNTGELFF.

V gene TRBV11-2 combines with J gene TRBJ2-3, with D possibly being TRBD2 (6 bases). Trimming took 4 bases from V and 0 from J, leaving 17 bases between them. From germline, CDR1 is SGHAT and CDR2 FQNNGV. This CDR3 contains 17 residues. CDR3 amino acids: CASSSWGLAVSTDTQYF. CDR3 DNA sequence: TGTGCCAGCAGCTCCTGGGGATTAGCGGTTAGCACAGATACGCAGTATTTT.